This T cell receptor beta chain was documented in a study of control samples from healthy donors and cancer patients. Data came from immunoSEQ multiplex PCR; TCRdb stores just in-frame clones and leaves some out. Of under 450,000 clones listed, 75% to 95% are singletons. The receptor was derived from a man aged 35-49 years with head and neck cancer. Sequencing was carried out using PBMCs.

Here the CDR3 reads CASSQVAGGYGYTF. The CDR3 DNA is TGTGCCAGCAGCCAAGTGGCAGGGGGCTATGGCTACACCTTC. V gene TRBV14 combines with J gene TRBJ1-2; 7 bases align to TRBD1. CDR1 is SGHDN and CDR2 is FVKESK in the germline V gene. V trimming: 1 base; J trimming: 4 bases; junction bases outside the gene matches: 3. CDR3 length equals 14 residues.